The rows below give T cell receptor beta chains drawn from one sample of a study of T cell responses to AZD1222 COVID-19 vaccine. Profiled with immunoSEQ multiplex PCR; TCRdb holds only in-frame clones, not every one. The sample includes some 130,000 clones, about 85% of them seen just once. The sample here was peripheral blood, taken on day 0 of AZD1222 vaccination. The receptors were gathered from an adult in good health. Each CDR3 is given with its conserved first and last residue. D genes are given only for firm matches. Clone size is not always given. Where it is, it says once, few, many or a class for expanded clones.

V: TRBV28; D: .; J: TRBJ2-3; size: .; DNA: TGTGCCAGGAGCCCCGGGGATACGCAGTATTTT; CDR3: CARSPGDTQYF
V: TRBV24-1; D: .; J: TRBJ1-2; size: .; DNA: TGTGCCACCAGTGACGCGCCTCCTAACTATGGCTACACCTTC; CDR3: CATSDAPPNYGYTF
V: TRBV24-1; D: .; J: TRBJ2-1; size: .; DNA: TGTGCCACCAGTGATTCACTTTTCGGGGGAGGCAATGAGCAGTTCTTC; CDR3: CATSDSLFGGGNEQFF
V: TRBV30; D: .; J: TRBJ1-2; size: once; DNA: TGTGCCCGTGGGGATCTGTGGGGCTACACCTTC; CDR3: CARGDLWGYTF
V: TRBV7-9; D: .; J: TRBJ1-4; size: .; DNA: TGTGCCAGCAGCCTCCAGAGTCTTAATGAAAAACTGTTTTTT; CDR3: CASSLQSLNEKLFF
V: TRBV6-5; D: .; J: TRBJ2-7; size: .; DNA: TGTGCCAGCAGTTTCTCCGGGACTCTACAGGACGAGCAGTACTTC; CDR3: CASSFSGTLQDEQYF
V: TRBV30; D: .; J: TRBJ1-5; size: .; DNA: TGTGCCTGGAGCGCGGCCCACGGTCAGCCCCAGCATTTT; CDR3: CAWSAAHGQPQHF
V: TRBV29-1; D: .; J: TRBJ1-2; size: few; DNA: TGCAGCGTCGCCTTGTCTGGTCATGGCTACACCTTC; CDR3: CSVALSGHGYTF
V: TRBV2; D: .; J: TRBJ1-5; size: .; DNA: TGTGCCAGCAGTCGTAGGACGGTTAGCAATCAGCCCCAGCATTTT; CDR3: CASSRRTVSNQPQHF
V: TRBV6-1; D: .; J: TRBJ1-3; size: once; DNA: TGTGCCAGCAGTGGGGATTACAGGGATTCGAGAAACACCATATATTTT; CDR3: CASSGDYRDSRNTIYF
V: TRBV27; D: .; J: TRBJ2-2; size: few; DNA: TGTGCCAGCAGTTCAGTTACCGGGGAGCTGTTTTTT; CDR3: CASSSVTGELFF
V: TRBV28; D: .; J: TRBJ2-1; size: .; DNA: TGTGCCAGCAGTCAAAGACAGGAACAGCAGTTCTTC; CDR3: CASSQRQEQQFF
V: TRBV7-2; D: .; J: TRBJ1-1; size: .; DNA: TGTGCCAGCAGCTCAGACATTATCACTGAAGCTTTCTTT; CDR3: CASSSDIITEAFF
V: TRBV4-3; D: .; J: TRBJ1-1; size: .; DNA: TGCGCCAGCAGCCAAGAGACACAAAATGAAGCTTTCTTT; CDR3: CASSQETQNEAFF
V: TRBV4-3; D: .; J: TRBJ1-1; size: .; DNA: TGCGCCAGCAGCTTTACGGGGAACACTGAAGCTTTCTTT; CDR3: CASSFTGNTEAFF
V: TRBV10-3; D: TRBD1; J: TRBJ1-1; size: .; DNA: TGTGCCATCAGCGGGGGACAGGGATGGGGCACTGAAGCTTTCTTT; CDR3: CAISGGQGWGTEAFF
V: TRBV30; D: TRBD1; J: TRBJ2-2; size: .; DNA: TGTGCCTGGAGGACGGACAGGGGGGTCGGGGAGCTGTTTTTT; CDR3: CAWRTDRGVGELFF
V: TRBV7-9; D: .; J: TRBJ2-7; size: .; DNA: TGTGCCAGCAGCTCTGGACCCGAGCAGTACTTC; CDR3: CASSSGPEQYF
V: TRBV29-1; D: .; J: TRBJ2-7; size: .; DNA: TGCAGCGTGGGTCCGAGTAGCTCCTACGAGCAGTACTTC; CDR3: CSVGPSSSYEQYF
V: TRBV7-8; D: TRBD1; J: TRBJ1-1; size: .; DNA: TGTGCCTCAATTCCGGGACAGGGTTTGAACACTGAAGCTTTCTTT; CDR3: CASIPGQGLNTEAFF
V: TRBV6-5; D: .; J: TRBJ2-5; size: .; DNA: TGTGCCAGCAGTTACGGAGGGGGGAGGGGAGAGACCCAGTACTTC; CDR3: CASSYGGGRGETQYF
V: TRBV18; D: .; J: TRBJ1-2; size: .; DNA: TGTGCCAGCTCCCAAAAGGAGGGAGACATCATGGACTATGGCTACACCTTC; CDR3: CASSQKEGDIMDYGYTF
V: TRBV6-5; D: .; J: TRBJ1-3; size: once; DNA: TGTGCCAGCACCCTCAGGGGTGCAAACACCATATATTTT; CDR3: CASTLRGANTIYF
V: TRBV2; D: TRBD1; J: TRBJ2-7; size: .; DNA: TGTGCCAGCAGTGTGTGGGGACAGGGGACTCGTGAGCAGTACTTC; CDR3: CASSVWGQGTREQYF
V: TRBV18; D: TRBD2; J: TRBJ2-7; size: once; DNA: TGTGCCAGCTCGCGACAGGGGAAGCCTAGCGGGGGCCTCTTCTCCTACGAGCAGTACTTC; CDR3: CASSRQGKPSGGLFSYEQYF
V: TRBV9; D: .; J: TRBJ1-6; size: .; DNA: TGTGCCAGCAGCCTCGGGACGGACTTAAATTCACCCCTCCACTTT; CDR3: CASSLGTDLNSPLHF
V: TRBV5-1; D: .; J: TRBJ2-1; size: .; DNA: TGCGCCAGCAGACCGGACCACAATGAGCAGTTCTTC; CDR3: CASRPDHNEQFF
V: TRBV7-8; D: .; J: TRBJ1-5; size: .; DNA: TGTGCCAGCAGCGAACAGGAGACGAATCAGCCCCAGCATTTT; CDR3: CASSEQETNQPQHF
V: TRBV28; D: .; J: TRBJ1-1; size: once; DNA: TGTGCCAGCAGTTTAGGGGGGCGCGGTGAAGCTTTCTTT; CDR3: CASSLGGRGEAFF
V: TRBV27; D: TRBD1; J: TRBJ2-1; size: .; DNA: TGTGCCAGCAGTTTTAGCCTCCCCGGGACAGAGAGCTCCTACAATGAGCAGTTCTTC; CDR3: CASSFSLPGTESSYNEQFF
V: TRBV24-1; D: TRBD2; J: TRBJ2-1; size: .; DNA: TGTGCCACCAGTGATCACCCAACTAGCGGGGTCTACAATGAGCAGTTCTTC; CDR3: CATSDHPTSGVYNEQFF
V: TRBV7-8; D: .; J: TRBJ1-3; size: once; DNA: TGTGCCAGCAGCGATACCGGGGTCTCTGGAAACACCATATATTTT; CDR3: CASSDTGVSGNTIYF
V: TRBV29-1; D: .; J: TRBJ2-3; size: .; DNA: TGCAGCGGACGAAGGGACTTCCGCACAGATACGCAGTATTTT; CDR3: CSGRRDFRTDTQYF
V: TRBV30; D: TRBD1; J: TRBJ1-1; size: .; DNA: TGTGCCTGGCGACAGGGGCCCAACACTGAAGCTTTCTTT; CDR3: CAWRQGPNTEAFF
V: TRBV6-5; D: TRBD1; J: TRBJ2-2; size: .; DNA: TGTGCCAGCAGCGGGACAGAGACCACCGGGGAGCTGTTTTTT; CDR3: CASSGTETTGELFF
V: TRBV5-1; D: TRBD1; J: TRBJ2-7; size: few; DNA: TGCGCCAGCAGCTTGGGGACAGGGCTCTCCTACGAGCAGTACTTC; CDR3: CASSLGTGLSYEQYF
V: TRBV7-7; D: .; J: TRBJ2-2; size: .; DNA: TGTGCCAGCAGCCCGAGACAGGAACCCGGGGAGCTGTTTTTT; CDR3: CASSPRQEPGELFF
V: TRBV11-3; D: .; J: TRBJ2-4; size: .; DNA: TGTGCCAGCAGCCGTTCAGACTTAAACATTCAGTACTTC; CDR3: CASSRSDLNIQYF
V: TRBV9; D: .; J: TRBJ1-2; size: .; DNA: TGTGCCAGCAGCCCTCCGAGTGGGGGCGAATATGGCTACACCTTC; CDR3: CASSPPSGGEYGYTF
V: TRBV27; D: TRBD1; J: TRBJ1-5; size: .; DNA: TGTGCCAGCAGTGTCGCCGGACAGGGTAGGCAGCCCCAGCATTTT; CDR3: CASSVAGQGRQPQHF
V: TRBV15; D: .; J: TRBJ1-3; size: .; DNA: TGTGCCACCAGCAGAGGTCCAGGGGTTGGAAACACCATATATTTT; CDR3: CATSRGPGVGNTIYF
V: TRBV2; D: .; J: TRBJ2-7; size: .; DNA: TGTGCCAGCAGCCAGACAGAATCCTACGAGCAGTACTTC; CDR3: CASSQTESYEQYF
V: TRBV19; D: .; J: TRBJ1-4; size: .; DNA: TGTGCCAGTAGTCCGGTAGGGGGTGAAAAACTGTTTTTT; CDR3: CASSPVGGEKLFF
V: TRBV28; D: .; J: TRBJ1-6; size: .; DNA: TGTGCCAGCAGACCGACGGGGATCTATAATTCACCCCTCCACTTT; CDR3: CASRPTGIYNSPLHF
V: TRBV6-4; D: .; J: TRBJ2-2; size: .; DNA: TGTGCCAGCAAGACGGGACAAAACACCGGGGAGCTGTTTTTT; CDR3: CASKTGQNTGELFF
V: TRBV7-2; D: TRBD2; J: TRBJ2-7; size: .; DNA: TGTGCCAGCAGCCCGCAGCGGGGGCGAGGGGGCGAGCAGTACTTC; CDR3: CASSPQRGRGGEQYF
V: TRBV20-1; D: .; J: TRBJ2-5; size: .; DNA: TGCAGTGCTAGTTACGCGGGCCAAGAGACCCAGTACTTC; CDR3: CSASYAGQETQYF
V: TRBV28; D: TRBD1; J: TRBJ2-7; size: .; DNA: TGTGCCAGCAGTTTGCCGGGACAGGGGGCCTACGAGCAGTACTTC; CDR3: CASSLPGQGAYEQYF
V: TRBV7-9; D: .; J: TRBJ1-1; size: .; DNA: TGTGCCATCGGCCGCCCGAACAAGGCTGAAGCTTTCTTT; CDR3: CAIGRPNKAEAFF
V: TRBV3-1/TRBV3-2; D: .; J: TRBJ2-5; size: .; DNA: TGTGCCAGCAGCCAAGAGCCAGGTAGAGGTCGGGAGACCCAGTACTTC; CDR3: CASSQEPGRGRETQYF
V: TRBV27; D: TRBD2; J: TRBJ2-7; size: .; DNA: TGTGCCAGCAGTTTAAGGATTAGCGGGGTCTACGAGCAGTACTTC; CDR3: CASSLRISGVYEQYF
V: TRBV28; D: .; J: TRBJ1-1; size: few; DNA: TGTGCCAGCAAGTCGCCAAACACTGAAGCTTTCTTT; CDR3: CASKSPNTEAFF
V: TRBV29-1; D: .; J: TRBJ1-2; size: .; DNA: TGCAGCGTTGAAAAGGGGTCGGCGAACTATGGCTACACCTTC; CDR3: CSVEKGSANYGYTF
V: TRBV28; D: .; J: TRBJ2-7; size: once; DNA: TGTGCCAGCATTACCCGGGGTTTTTCCTACGAGCAGTACTTC; CDR3: CASITRGFSYEQYF
V: TRBV9; D: TRBD1; J: TRBJ2-2; size: .; DNA: TGTGCCAGCGGTTTCACAGGGGCGCCCGGGGAGCTGTTTTTT; CDR3: CASGFTGAPGELFF
V: TRBV7-8; D: .; J: TRBJ1-1; size: .; DNA: TGTGCCAGCAGCTTAGCGACGGGCAGAACTGAAGCTTTCTTT; CDR3: CASSLATGRTEAFF
V: TRBV27; D: TRBD1; J: TRBJ1-4; size: .; DNA: TGTGCCAGCAGTTCATTACCGGGACAGGGAAATGAAAAACTGTTTTTT; CDR3: CASSSLPGQGNEKLFF
V: TRBV12-3/TRBV12-4; D: .; J: TRBJ2-2; size: .; DNA: TGTGCCAGCAGACAGCGGACGGGCGGGGAGCTGTTTTTT; CDR3: CASRQRTGGELFF
V: TRBV9; D: .; J: TRBJ2-1; size: .; DNA: TGTGCCAGCAGCGTAGCTCCGGGGGCCGAGGATGAGCAGTTCTTC; CDR3: CASSVAPGAEDEQFF